Described below is a single TCR beta chain sequence and its context. Its specificity is not known. The PCR employed 60 Vbeta primers together with 13 Jbeta primers. Data came from immunoSEQ multiplex PCR; TCRdb stores just in-frame clones and leaves some out. The table records roughly 180,000 clones, approximately 78% of them present only once. The sample comes from a study of cytomegalovirus exposure and HLA in healthy donors. Per the germline V gene, CDR1 is WSHSY and CDR2 is SAAADI. Germline trimming cut 4 bases from V and 5 bases from J; bases unmatched to any gene: 4. The CDR3 sequence is 16 residues long. Study outcomes and limitations: Beyond CMV serostatus, there was no information to go on about immune exposure. Associated with HLA alleles at 0.05 false discovery rate in a later analysis were around 15,000 TCR beta sequences. A link between a missense DCLRE1C variant and TCR beta V- and J-gene trimming emerged from a later analysis. Common viral pathogens seemed to be connected with several of the most significant clusters, according to a later analysis.

Sequencing input: PBMCs. This TCR derives from a woman aged 45-59 years in good health and CMV-seropositive. The genes are TRBV10-2 and TRBJ2-1, with TRBD2 matching 14 bases. CDR3 protein: CASSARTSGGHNEQFF. DNA of the CDR3: TGCGCCAGCAGTGCCCGGACTAGCGGGGGGCACAATGAGCAGTTCTTC.